The T cell receptor beta chain described here comes from a study of shared clonotypes between healthy human individuals. Assay: immunoSEQ multiplex PCR; the TCRdb copy retains only in-frame clones and omits some. The table has hundreds of thousands of clones, roughly 98% seen once; the top ten hold approximately 0.33%. Naive CD8 populations comprised CD45RO-negative cells positively selected for CCR7, excluding terminally differentiated effector memory CD45RA+ cells. This CDR3 is built from 13 residues. The germline V gene encodes CDR1 SGHVS and CDR2 FNYEAQ. Trimming removed 5 bases from V and 6 bases from J, with 10 bases in between.

This sequence originates from a man aged 30-40 years in good health. This sequence joins TRBV7-6 and TRBJ1-4; D is unresolved. Sequencing was carried out using naive CD8+ T cells sorted from blood. The CDR3 bases are TGTGCCAGCAGCCCCCTTTCGTATGAAAAACTGTTTTTT. Protein product: CASSPLSYEKLFF. Full variable domain (outside the CDR3, taken from reference TRBV7-6 and TRBJ1-4): GAGVSQSPRYKVTKRGQDVALRCDPISGHVSLYWYRQALGQGPEFLTYFNYEAQQDKSGLPNDRFSAERPEGSISTLTIQRTEQRDSAMYRCASSPLSYEKLFFGSGTQLSVL.